These 22 T cell receptor beta chains were sequenced from one sample in a study of T-cell memory formation after mild COVID-19. TCRdb re-analysed the 5' RACE reads in MiXCR, keeping a single row per CDR3 protein. The sample contains 410,000 or so distinct CDR3 sequences, about 22% of which appear only once. The material sequenced was PBMCs or a T cell subset sorted from them (not recorded which). These receptors were obtained from an adult woman who had mild COVID-19 (a few samples of this study predate the infection). Cell type and time point are not known.

This rearrangement joins TRBV7-8 to TRBJ1-3; TRBD1 aligns across 10 bases. Trimming at V came to 1 base and at J to 16 bases, leaving 4 bases not matched to a gene. The CDR3 extends over 12 amino acids. Germline CDR1 and CDR2: SGHVS and FQNEAQ. The CDR3 sequence: CASSLGDRGLYF. The DNA for the CDR3 is TGTGCCAGCAGCTTAGGGGACAGGGGACTGTATTTT.

This clonotype came up a few times. V is TRBV7-8 and J is TRBJ2-2; D may be TRBD2 (6 bases). V was pared by 3 bases and J by 3 bases, with 17 bases between. Germline values: CDR1 SGHVS, CDR2 FQNEAQ. This CDR3 is built from 17 residues. CDR3 sequence reads: CASSLGLREMDTGELFF. CDR3 bases: TGTGCCAGCAGCTTGGGACTCCGAGAGATGGACACCGGGGAGCTGTTTTTT.

The CDR3 region is CASSEEGNREYF. CDR3 nucleotides: TGTGCCAGCAGTGAAGAGGGAAATCGGGAGTACTTC. The V call is TRBV25-1, the J call TRBJ2-7, with TRBD2 as a possible D gene (5 bases). This CDR3 has 12 amino acids. The V gene lost 2 bases and the J gene lost 11 bases, with 13 bases spanning the gap. Germline V lookup: CDR1 MGHDK, CDR2 SYGVNS.

The chain employs TRBV7-9 and TRBJ1-4, with TRBD1 as a possible D gene (5 bases). The CDR3 is 12 residues long. V was clipped by 5 bases and J by 12 bases, with 13 bases between them. Germline V gives CDR1 SEHNR, CDR2 FQNEAQ (reference sequence). CDR3 in amino acids: CASSQAGTQLFF. The DNA for the CDR3 is TGTGCCAGCAGCCAGGCAGGGACTCAACTGTTTTTT.

This clonotype was found a few times. The rearrangement links TRBV7-9 to TRBJ2-3, with 12 bases that match TRBD2. J was trimmed by 2 bases and V by 4 bases; bases with no gene match: 7. The CDR3 is made up of 17 amino acids. Per the germline V gene, CDR1 is SEHNR and CDR2 is FQNEAQ (reference sequence). The CDR3 loop reads CASSSTSGGSYTDTQYF. CDR3 nucleotides: TGTGCCAGCAGCTCGACTAGCGGGGGATCATACACAGATACGCAGTATTTT.

V is TRBV24-1 and J is TRBJ2-1, with 8 bases lining up with TRBD1. Per germline, CDR1 KGHDR and CDR2 SFDVKD. CDR3 size: 13 residues. After removal of 12 bases from V and 0 bases from J, the junction contained 3 bases not matched to a gene. CDR3 sequence: CASGQGSYNEQFF. CDR3 bases: TGTGCCTCCGGACAGGGCTCCTACAATGAGCAGTTCTTC.

This clonotype was seen only a few times. The V gene is TRBV5-1, the J gene TRBJ2-2; a weak D match, TRBD1 (5 bases). Germline assignment: CDR1 SGHRS and CDR2 YFSETQ. This CDR3 comprises 13 residues. The ends were cut back, 2 bases at V and 9 bases at J, with 11 bases in the middle. CDR3 region: CASSFYQGRELFF. The CDR3 DNA reads as TGCGCCAGCAGCTTTTATCAGGGTCGGGAGCTGTTTTTT.

This sequence joins TRBV4-3 and TRBJ2-5; TRBD2 is a possible D gene (6 bases). Germline V CDR1 and CDR2: LGHNA, YSLEER. This CDR3 has 16 amino acids. V was cut by 1 base and J by 2 bases, with 14 bases left in between. CDR3: CASSQVLGAGQETQYF. DNA for the CDR3: TGCGCCAGCAGCCAAGTCTTGGGCGCGGGACAAGAGACCCAGTACTTC.

This clonotype came up a few times. The chain recombines TRBV4-1 with TRBJ1-1; D gene uncertain. The CDR3 has 15 amino acids. The germline CDR1 and CDR2 sequences are MGHRA and YSYEKL. V was cut by 2 bases and J by 1 base, with 11 bases left in between. CDR3 in DNA: TGCGCCAGCAGCCAACCCGACGGAAGGAACACTGAAGCTTTCTTT. Translating gives CASSQPDGRNTEAFF.

The chain recombines TRBV19 with TRBJ1-2; D may be TRBD1 (6 bases). Germline V gene data show CDR1 as LNHDA and CDR2 as SQIVND (reference sequence). Trimming pared 3 bases from V and 3 bases from J, leaving 11 bases between. The CDR3 contains 14 residues. CDR3 nucleotides: TGTGCCAGTAGTATCGGAGGGGGAGACTATGGCTACACCTTC. It codes for CASSIGGGDYGYTF. Drawing the rest from reference TRBV19 and TRBJ1-2, the complete variable domain is DGGITQSPKYLFRKEGQNVTLSCEQNLNHDAMYWYRQDPGQGLRLIYYSQIVNDFQKGDIAEGYSVSREKKESFPLTVTSAQKNPTAFYLCASSIGGGDYGYTFGSGTRLTVV.

This clonotype was seen more than once but under ten times. The rearrangement uses TRBV7-9 and TRBJ2-2; D is unclear. With 7 bases removed from V and 5 bases from J, the gap between germline ends came to 11 bases. Per germline, CDR1 SEHNR and CDR2 FQNEAQ (reference sequence). The CDR3 spans 13 residues. The CDR3 is CASTPHYTGELFF. The CDR3 coding sequence is TGTGCCAGCACCCCCCACTATACCGGGGAGCTGTTTTTT.

The V and J genes are TRBV3-2 and TRBJ2-2; the table gives TRBD2 as D, unverified against the DNA. TRBV3-2 is classified as a pseudogene. The CDR3 runs 18 residues. The CDR3 DNA reads TGTGCCAGCAGCCAAGACTGGGATAGCGGGGCGAACACCGGGGAGCTGTTTTTT. This sequence encodes CASSQDWDSGANTGELFF.

This clonotype was observed a handful of times. The chain combines TRBV5-1 with TRBJ2-2, with TRBD2 matching 8 bases. The trim removed 7 bases at V and 1 base at J, leaving 9 bases unmatched. The CDR3 has 16 residues. Looked up from germline, CDR1 is SGHRS and CDR2 is YFSETQ. The CDR3 loop is CASGPGGGQNTGELFF. CDR3 coding DNA: TGCGCCAGCGGCCCGGGGGGGGGCCAGAACACCGGGGAGCTGTTTTTT.

V is TRBV24-1 and J is TRBJ1-1; no reliable D call. This CDR3 region has 17 residues. Germline V lookup: CDR1 KGHDR, CDR2 SFDVKD. The V and J ends lost 0 bases and 1 base respectively, with 14 bases between them. CDR3 sequence: CATSDLTRQVRNTEAFF. CDR3 nucleotide sequence: TGTGCCACCAGTGATTTGACCCGGCAAGTTAGGAACACTGAAGCTTTCTTT.

V gene TRBV6-5 combines with J gene TRBJ1-3; D gene uncertain. Germline V gene sequence: CDR1 MNHEY, CDR2 SVGAGI. Trimming stripped 6 bases from V and 0 bases from J, with 12 bases between. The CDR3 runs to 15 residues. CDR3 loop: CASRRTGNSGNTIYF. CDR3 sequence (DNA): TGTGCCAGCAGACGGACGGGAAACTCTGGAAACACCATATATTTT.

The CDR3 nucleotides read TGCAGCGTTGTCCGGGAGAATGAAAAACTGTTTTTT. Protein product: CSVVRENEKLFF. V and J are TRBV29-1 and TRBJ1-4; D not resolved. This CDR3 contains 12 residues. Germline loops: CDR1 SQVTM, CDR2 ANQGSEA. V was pared by 4 bases and J by 5 bases, with 8 bases between.

The chain couples TRBV5-1 to TRBJ1-1; possible D gene TRBD1, 6 bases. CDR3 length equals 18 residues. Germline V CDR1 and CDR2: SGHRS, YFSETQ. With 2 bases removed from V and 3 bases from J, the gap between germline ends came to 23 bases. DNA of the CDR3: TGCGCCAGCAGCTTCGTTGAACAGAGTCGGAACAGGGACACTGAAGCTTTCTTT. Residues: CASSFVEQSRNRDTEAFF. Full variable domain (remainder filled in from reference TRBV5-1 and TRBJ1-1): KAGVTQTPRYLIKTRGQQVTLSCSPISGHRSVSWYQQTPGQGLQFLFEYFSETQRNKGNFPGRFSGRQFSNSRSEMNVSTLELGDSALYLCASSFVEQSRNRDTEAFFGQGTRLTVV.

The chain has TRBV15 and TRBJ2-1, with 7 nucleotides matching TRBD1. There are 15 residues in the CDR3. J was trimmed by 7 bases and V by 2 bases; bases with no gene match: 8. Germline V gene lookup returns CDR1 LNHNV and CDR2 YYDKDF (reference sequence). In nucleotides, the CDR3 is TGTGCCACCAGCAGACCCCCGACAGGGTCGAATGAGCAGTTCTTC. Translating gives CATSRPPTGSNEQFF.

This clonotype was observed a handful of times. J is TRBJ2-5 and V is TRBV15, with 8 bases fitting TRBD1. Germline V gene data show CDR1 as LNHNV and CDR2 as YYDKDF (reference sequence). The CDR3 extends over 14 amino acids. Germline trimming cut 6 bases from V and 2 bases from J; bases unmatched to any gene: 5. The CDR3 here is CATRPDRAQETQYF. CDR3 nucleotide sequence: TGTGCCACCAGGCCGGACAGGGCTCAAGAGACCCAGTACTTC.

DNA for the CDR3: TGTGCCAGCTCCTTGGGGTTCGGGAGGTTCACTGAAGCTTTCTTT. Translating gives CASSLGFGRFTEAFF. This chain connects TRBV27 to TRBJ1-1; D gene ambiguous. CDR3 length: 15 residues. The V gene lost 8 bases and the J gene lost 4 bases, with 20 bases spanning the gap. Germline V gene lookup returns CDR1 MNHEY and CDR2 SMNVEV (reference sequence).

This clonotype was seen a handful of times. The chain recombines TRBV5-1 with TRBJ1-2; TRBD1 is a possible D gene (6 bases). CDR3 length: 14 residues. The germline V gene encodes CDR1 SGHRS and CDR2 YFSETQ. With 1 base removed from V and 0 bases from J, the gap between germline ends came to 7 bases. CDR3 in DNA: TGCGCCAGCAGCTTGCGGACAGCTAACTATGGCTACACCTTC. Its translation is CASSLRTANYGYTF.

This clonotype was picked up a small number of times. V gene TRBV20-1 combines with J gene TRBJ1-1, with D perhaps TRBD1 (5 bases). The CDR3 is 15 residues long. Per germline, CDR1 DFQATT and CDR2 SNEGSKA (reference sequence). Between the trimmed V and J ends, which lost 3 bases and 3 bases, there was a span of 17 bases. The CDR3 protein is CSASGGTGRDTEAFF. DNA for the CDR3: TGCAGTGCTAGCGGAGGGACGGGGCGGGACACTGAAGCTTTCTTT.